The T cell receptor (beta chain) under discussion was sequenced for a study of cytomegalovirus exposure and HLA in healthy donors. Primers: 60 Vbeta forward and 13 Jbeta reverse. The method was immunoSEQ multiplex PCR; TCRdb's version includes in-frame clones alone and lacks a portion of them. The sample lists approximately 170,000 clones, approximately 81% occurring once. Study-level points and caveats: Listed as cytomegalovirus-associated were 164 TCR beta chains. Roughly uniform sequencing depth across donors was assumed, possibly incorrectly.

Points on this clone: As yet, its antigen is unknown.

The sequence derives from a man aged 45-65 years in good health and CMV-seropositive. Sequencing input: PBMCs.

The CDR3 spells CASSPTGGYQPQHF. The CDR3 DNA sequence: TGTGCCAGCAGTCCGACAGGGGGATATCAGCCCCAGCATTTT. This chain connects TRBV28 to TRBJ1-5; 9 nucleotides line up with TRBD1. Germline V gene lookup returns CDR1 MDHEN and CDR2 SYDVKM. The CDR3 is 14 amino acids. The J segment lost 5 bases and the V segment lost 5 bases, leaving 4 bases of the junction unmatched.